These 7 T cell receptor beta chains were sequenced from one sample in a study of cytomegalovirus exposure and HLA in healthy donors. Assay used: immunoSEQ multiplex PCR; TCRdb lists only in-frame clones, some missing. The sample lists roughly 180,000 clones, around 86% occurring once. Sequences were obtained from PBMCs. These receptors all stem from a man in his thirties or forties in good health and CMV-seropositive.

This chain joins TRBV25-1 and TRBJ2-7; no definite D call. The V end was cut by 8 bases, the J end by 2 bases, with 13 bases between. This CDR3 has 13 residues. Germline V gives CDR1 MGHDK, CDR2 SYGVNS. The DNA of the CDR3 is TGTGCCAGCTCCATGACCGGGCCCTACGAGCAGTACTTC. Translated, it gives CASSMTGPYEQYF.

The rearrangement joins TRBV10-3 to TRBJ2-1; TRBD1 aligns across 7 bases. Trimming at V came to 3 bases and at J to 7 bases, leaving 0 bases not matched to a gene. This CDR3 is 12 amino acids long. The germline CDR1 and CDR2 sequences are ENHRY and SYGVKD. The CDR3 DNA is TGTGCCATCAGTGAACAGGGGAATGAGCAGTTCTTC. Translating gives CAISEQGNEQFF.

This clone was observed a few times. The chain employs TRBV19 and TRBJ1-1; no definite D call. Trimming took 4 bases from V and 1 from J, leaving 13 bases between them. This CDR3 is built from 15 residues. CDR1 and CDR2 from the germline V gene are LNHDA and SQIVND (reference sequence). The CDR3 reads CASSTRELGNTEAFF. The CDR3 DNA reads as TGTGCCAGTAGTACTCGGGAACTGGGGAACACTGAAGCTTTCTTT.

The chain combines TRBV27 with TRBJ2-2; D is possibly TRBD1 (6 bases). This CDR3 contains 15 residues. V lost 11 bases, J lost 7 bases, and 23 bases lay in between. CDR1 and CDR2 from the germline V gene are MNHEY and SMNVEV (reference sequence). The CDR3 protein is CAGPQETGRSGELFF. The DNA of the CDR3 is TGTGCCGGCCCACAAGAGACAGGTCGTAGCGGGGAGCTGTTTTTT.

The table lists this clone with a few counts. The chain uses TRBV2 and TRBJ1-6, with unresolved D. This CDR3 is built from 13 residues. With 7 bases removed from V and 7 bases from J, the gap between germline ends came to 11 bases. In germline, CDR1 is SNHLY, CDR2 FYNNEI. The CDR3 sequence: CASNGRGNSPLHF. CDR3 bases: TGTGCCAGCAATGGACGGGGAAATTCACCCCTCCACTTT. The full variable domain, with the rest looked up from reference TRBV2 and TRBJ1-6, is EPEVTQTPSHQVTQMGQEVILRCVPISNHLYFYWYRQILGQKVEFLVSFYNNEISEKSEIFDDQFSVERPDGSNFTLKIRSTKLEDSAMYFCASNGRGNSPLHFGNGTRLTVT.

The rearrangement links TRBV5-1 to TRBJ1-3, with D hard to call. Trimming stripped 0 bases from V and 0 bases from J, with 10 bases between. CDR1 is SGHRS and CDR2 is YFSETQ in the germline V gene. The CDR3 runs to 16 residues. CDR3 in amino acids: CASSLVDIGSGNTIYF. Written as DNA, the CDR3 is TGCGCCAGCAGCTTGGTGGATATAGGCTCTGGAAACACCATATATTTT.

The sample holds one count of this clone. The rearrangement joins TRBV9 to TRBJ2-5; D not resolved. Trimming took 4 bases from V and 5 from J, leaving 9 bases between them. The CDR3 runs 12 residues. The germline gives CDR1 SGDLS, CDR2 YYNGEE. The CDR3 DNA is TGTGCCAGCAGCACTTTCGGGGAGACCCAGTACTTC. Its translation is CASSTFGETQYF.